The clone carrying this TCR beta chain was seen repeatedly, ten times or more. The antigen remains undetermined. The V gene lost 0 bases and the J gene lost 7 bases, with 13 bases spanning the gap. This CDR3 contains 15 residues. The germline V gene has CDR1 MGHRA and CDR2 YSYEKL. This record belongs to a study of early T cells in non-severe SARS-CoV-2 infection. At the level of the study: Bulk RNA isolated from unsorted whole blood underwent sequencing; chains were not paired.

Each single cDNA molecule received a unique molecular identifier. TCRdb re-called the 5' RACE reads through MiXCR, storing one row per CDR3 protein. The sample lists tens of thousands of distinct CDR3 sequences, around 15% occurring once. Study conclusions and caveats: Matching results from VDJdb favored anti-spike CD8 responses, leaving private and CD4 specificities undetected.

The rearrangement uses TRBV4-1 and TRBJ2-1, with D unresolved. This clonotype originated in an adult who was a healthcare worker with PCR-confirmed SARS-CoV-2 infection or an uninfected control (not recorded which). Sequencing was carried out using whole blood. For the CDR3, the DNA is TGCGCCAGCAGCCAAGATGAGGCTAGATGGAATGAGCAGTTCTTC. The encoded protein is CASSQDEARWNEQFF.